This entry is about one T cell receptor (beta chain). One entry per CDR3 protein, called by TCRdb with MiXCR from the 5' RACE reads. The sample consists of hundreds of thousands of distinct CDR3 sequences, about 15% of them appearing once. The data were taken from a study of T-cell memory formation after mild COVID-19. Trimming stripped 3 bases from V and 8 bases from J, with 9 bases between. Germline CDR1 is WNHNN and CDR2 is SYGVQD (reference sequence). This CDR3 contains 12 residues. This sequence joins TRBV10-1 and TRBJ2-3; D is possibly TRBD2 (6 bases). The sample consisted of PBMCs or a T cell subset sorted from them (not recorded which). This TCR derives from a man younger than 30 who had mild COVID-19 (a few samples of this study predate the infection). Cell type and time point are not known. This CDR3 is CASSDQEGTQYF. The CDR3 DNA reads as TGCGCCAGCAGTGATCAGGAGGGTACGCAGTATTTT.